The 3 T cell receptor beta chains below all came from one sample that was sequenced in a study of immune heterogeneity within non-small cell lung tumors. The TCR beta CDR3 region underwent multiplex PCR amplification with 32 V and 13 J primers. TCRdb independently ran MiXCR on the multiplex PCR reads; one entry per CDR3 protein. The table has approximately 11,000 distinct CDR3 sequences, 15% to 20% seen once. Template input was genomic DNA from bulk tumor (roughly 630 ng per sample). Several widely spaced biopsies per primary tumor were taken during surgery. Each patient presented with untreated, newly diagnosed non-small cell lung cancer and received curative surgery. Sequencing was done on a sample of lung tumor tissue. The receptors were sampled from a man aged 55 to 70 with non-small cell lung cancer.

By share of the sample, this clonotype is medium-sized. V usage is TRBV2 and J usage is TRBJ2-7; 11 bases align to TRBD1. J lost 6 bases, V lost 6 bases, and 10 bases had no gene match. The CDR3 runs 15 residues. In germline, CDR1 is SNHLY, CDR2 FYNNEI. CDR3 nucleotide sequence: TGTGCCAGCAGCCTCACGGGACAGGGGGTGGTCGAGCAGTACTTC. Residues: CASSLTGQGVVEQYF.

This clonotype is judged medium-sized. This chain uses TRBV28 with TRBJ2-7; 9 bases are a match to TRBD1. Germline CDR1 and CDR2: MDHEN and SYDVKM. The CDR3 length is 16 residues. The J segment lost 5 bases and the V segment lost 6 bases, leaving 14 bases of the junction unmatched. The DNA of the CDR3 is TGTGCCAGCAGACCAGGGGGGACAGGGAGGCCCCACGAGCAGTACTTC. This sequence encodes CASRPGGTGRPHEQYF.

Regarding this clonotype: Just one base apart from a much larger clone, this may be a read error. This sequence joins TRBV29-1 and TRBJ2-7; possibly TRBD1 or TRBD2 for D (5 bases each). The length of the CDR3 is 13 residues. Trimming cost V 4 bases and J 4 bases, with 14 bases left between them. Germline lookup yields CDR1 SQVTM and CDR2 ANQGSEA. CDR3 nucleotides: TGCAGCGTTGTTCTAACTGAGGGGTACGAGCAGTACTTC. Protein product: CSVVLTEGYEQYF.